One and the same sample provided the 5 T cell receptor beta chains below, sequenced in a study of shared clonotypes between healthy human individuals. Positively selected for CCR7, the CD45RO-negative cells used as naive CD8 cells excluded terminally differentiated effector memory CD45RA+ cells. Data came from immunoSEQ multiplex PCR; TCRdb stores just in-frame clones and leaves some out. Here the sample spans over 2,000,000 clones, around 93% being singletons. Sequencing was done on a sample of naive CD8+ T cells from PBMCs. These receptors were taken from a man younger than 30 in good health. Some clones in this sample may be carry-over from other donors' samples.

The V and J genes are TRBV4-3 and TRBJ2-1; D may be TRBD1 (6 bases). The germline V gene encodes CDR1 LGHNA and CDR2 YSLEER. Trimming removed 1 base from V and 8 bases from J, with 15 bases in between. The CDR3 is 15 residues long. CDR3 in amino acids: CASSQARNRVYEQFF. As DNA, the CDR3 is TGCGCCAGCAGCCAAGCCAGGAACAGGGTCTATGAGCAGTTCTTC.

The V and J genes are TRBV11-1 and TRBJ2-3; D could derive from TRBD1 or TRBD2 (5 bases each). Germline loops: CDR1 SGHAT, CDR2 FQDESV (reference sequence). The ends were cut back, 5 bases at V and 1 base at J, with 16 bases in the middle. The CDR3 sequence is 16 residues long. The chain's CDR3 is CASSLGMGRRTDTQYF. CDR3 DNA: TGTGCCAGCAGCCTGGGTATGGGACGCCGCACAGATACGCAGTATTTT. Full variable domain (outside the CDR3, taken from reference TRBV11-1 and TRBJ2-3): EAEVAQSPRYKITEKSQAVAFWCDPISGHATLYWYRQILGQGPELLVQFQDESVVDDSQLPKDRFSAERLKGVDSTLKIQPAELGDSAMYLCASSLGMGRRTDTQYFGPGTRLTVL.

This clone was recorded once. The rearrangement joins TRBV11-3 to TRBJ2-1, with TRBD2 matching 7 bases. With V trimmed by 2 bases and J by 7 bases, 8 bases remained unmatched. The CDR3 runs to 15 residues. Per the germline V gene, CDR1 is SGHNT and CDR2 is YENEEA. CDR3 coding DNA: TGTGCCAGCAGCTTATATGCTGGCGGGGGAAATGAGCAGTTCTTC. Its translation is CASSLYAGGGNEQFF.

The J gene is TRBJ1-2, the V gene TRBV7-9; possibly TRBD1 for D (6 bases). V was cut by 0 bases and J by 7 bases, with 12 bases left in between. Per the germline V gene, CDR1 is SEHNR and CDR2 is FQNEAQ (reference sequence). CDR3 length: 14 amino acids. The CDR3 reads CASSLAGTSFGYTF. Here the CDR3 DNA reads TGTGCCAGCAGCTTAGCGGGGACAAGTTTTGGCTACACCTTC. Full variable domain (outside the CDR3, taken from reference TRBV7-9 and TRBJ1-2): DTGVSQNPRHKITKRGQNVTFRCDPISEHNRLYWYRQTLGQGPEFLTYFQNEAQLEKSRLLSDRFSAERPKGSFSTLEIQRTEQGDSAMYLCASSLAGTSFGYTFGSGTRLTVV.

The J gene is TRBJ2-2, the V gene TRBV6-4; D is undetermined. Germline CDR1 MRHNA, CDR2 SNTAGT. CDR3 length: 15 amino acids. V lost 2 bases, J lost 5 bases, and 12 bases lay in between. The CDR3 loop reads CASSDAGVGTGELFF. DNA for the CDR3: TGTGCCAGCAGTGACGCCGGCGTAGGGACCGGGGAGCTGTTTTTT.